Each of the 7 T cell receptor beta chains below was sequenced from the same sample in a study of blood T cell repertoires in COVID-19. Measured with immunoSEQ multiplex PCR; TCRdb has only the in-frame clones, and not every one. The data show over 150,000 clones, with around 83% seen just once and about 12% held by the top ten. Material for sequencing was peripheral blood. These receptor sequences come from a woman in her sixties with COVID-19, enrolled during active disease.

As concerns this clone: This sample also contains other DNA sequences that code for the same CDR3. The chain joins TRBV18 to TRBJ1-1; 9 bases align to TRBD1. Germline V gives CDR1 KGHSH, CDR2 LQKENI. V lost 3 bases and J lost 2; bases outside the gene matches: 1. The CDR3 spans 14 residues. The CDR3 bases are TGTGCCAGCTCACCGGGACAGGGTAACACTGAAGCTTTCTTT. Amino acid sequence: CASSPGQGNTEAFF.

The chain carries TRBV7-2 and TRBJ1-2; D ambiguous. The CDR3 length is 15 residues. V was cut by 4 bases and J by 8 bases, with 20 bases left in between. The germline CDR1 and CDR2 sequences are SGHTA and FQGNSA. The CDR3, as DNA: TGTGCCAGCAGCTATCGGGTGGGTTTCGTTGGCGGCTACACCTTC. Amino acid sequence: CASSYRVGFVGGYTF.

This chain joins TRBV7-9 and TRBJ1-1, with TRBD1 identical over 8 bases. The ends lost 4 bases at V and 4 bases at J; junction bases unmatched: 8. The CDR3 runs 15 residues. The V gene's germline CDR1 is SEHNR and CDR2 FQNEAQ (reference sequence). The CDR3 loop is CASSYAGGGGTEAFF. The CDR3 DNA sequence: TGTGCCAGCAGCTACGCAGGGGGCGGGGGCACTGAAGCTTTCTTT.

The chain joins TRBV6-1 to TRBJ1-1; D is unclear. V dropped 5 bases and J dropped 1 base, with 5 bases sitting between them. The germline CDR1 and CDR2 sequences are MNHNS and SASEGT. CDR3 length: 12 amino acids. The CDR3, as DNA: TGTGCCAGCAGTTCAGGGAACACTGAAGCTTTCTTT. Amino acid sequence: CASSSGNTEAFF.

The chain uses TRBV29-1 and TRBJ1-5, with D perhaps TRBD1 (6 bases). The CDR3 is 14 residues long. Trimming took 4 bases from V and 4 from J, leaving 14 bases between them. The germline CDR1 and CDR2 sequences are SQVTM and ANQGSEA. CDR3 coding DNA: TGCAGCGTTGCACAGGGAGGGGCTAATCAGCCCCAGCATTTT. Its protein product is CSVAQGGANQPQHF.

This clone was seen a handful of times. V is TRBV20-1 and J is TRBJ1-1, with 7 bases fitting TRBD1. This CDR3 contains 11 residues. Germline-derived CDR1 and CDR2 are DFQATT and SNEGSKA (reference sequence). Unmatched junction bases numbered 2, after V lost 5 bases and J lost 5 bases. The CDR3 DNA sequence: TGCAGTGCTCCGACAGGGACTGAAGCTTTCTTT. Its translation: CSAPTGTEAFF.

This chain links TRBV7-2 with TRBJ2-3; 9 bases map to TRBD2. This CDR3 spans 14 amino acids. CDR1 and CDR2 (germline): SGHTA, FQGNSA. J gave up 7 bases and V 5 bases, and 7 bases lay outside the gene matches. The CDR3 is CASSHSSGEYTQYF. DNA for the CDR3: TGTGCCAGCAGCCACTCTAGCGGGGAGTATACGCAGTATTTT. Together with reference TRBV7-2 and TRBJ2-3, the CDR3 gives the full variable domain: GAGVSQSPSNKVTEKGKDVELRCDPISGHTALYWYRQSLGQGLEFLIYFQGNSAPDKSGLPSDRFSAERTGGSVSTLTIQRTQQEDSAVYLCASSHSSGEYTQYFGPGTRLTVL.